Shown below are 29 T cell receptor beta chains from a single sample sequenced in a study of blood T cells in healthy people across ages. For the second PCR, which ran for about 7 to 11 cycles, a sample-barcoded 5' primer and a J-beta primer mix were used. TCRdb called the 5' RACE reads again in MiXCR, with one record for every CDR3 protein. The data show about 930,000 distinct CDR3 sequences, 25% to 35% seen once. These data were likewise used in another study, on T cells of mothers and their children.

The sample taken for sequencing was blood. The receptors here all came from a woman in her thirties or forties in good health.

The sample holds a few counts of this clonotype. This rearrangement joins TRBV28 to TRBJ2-5; D call uncertain. The J call may be faulty, since TRBJ2-7 better matches the DNA end. CDR1 MDHEN and CDR2 SYDVKM come from the germline V gene. The CDR3 covers 11 residues. The CDR3 here is CASSFYHEQYF. CDR3 nucleotides: TGTGCCAGCAGTTTCTACCACGAGCAGTACTTC.

A few counts support this clonotype. V and J are TRBV24-1 and TRBJ2-3; TRBD2 is a possible D gene (5 bases). The CDR3 spans 15 residues. Germline V gene data show CDR1 as KGHDR and CDR2 as SFDVKD. The V end lost 5 bases, the J end lost 4 bases, and 15 bases lay between the germline ends. The CDR3 DNA follows: TGTGCCACCAGTGGGAGTGGAGGTTTGCCAGATACGCAGTATTTT. The encoded protein is CATSGSGGLPDTQYF.

This clonotype was observed at least ten times. CDR3 sequence: CASHYSQASDGYTF. The DNA for the CDR3 is TGCGCCAGCCACTATTCCCAGGCCTCTGACGGCTACACCTTC. V gene TRBV5-1 combines with J gene TRBJ1-2; D gene uncertain. This CDR3 spans 14 amino acids. Germline CDR1 is SGHRS and CDR2 is YFSETQ. Trimming stripped 7 bases from V and 8 bases from J, with 21 bases between.

This clonotype was counted many times. This chain joins TRBV3-1 and TRBJ2-5; unclear D gene. There are 12 residues in the CDR3. The germline V gene has CDR1 LGHDT and CDR2 YNNKEL (reference sequence). Trimming removed 1 base from V and 5 bases from J, with 5 bases in between. CDR3 in amino acids: CASSQVFETQYF. The CDR3 DNA sequence: TGTGCCAGCAGCCAAGTGTTCGAGACCCAGTACTTC.

The rearrangement joins TRBV6-6 to TRBJ2-3; 9 nucleotides match TRBD1. CDR1 is MNHNY and CDR2 is SVGAGI in the germline V gene (reference sequence). The CDR3 loop spans 15 amino acids. Trimming cost V 5 bases and J 7 bases; bases outside gene matches: 10. The CDR3 sequence: CASSQGQGAQNTQYF. CDR3 nucleotide sequence: TGTGCCAGCAGTCAGGGACAGGGTGCACAAAATACGCAGTATTTT.

As for this clonotype: One end of the junction is discordant with germline, which a read error may explain. The gene calls are TRBV7-9 and TRBJ1-1; possible D gene TRBD1, 5 bases. CDR1 is SEHNR, CDR2 FQNEAQ, per germline (reference sequence). The CDR3 extends over 15 amino acids. DNA of the CDR3: TGTGCCAGCAGCCAGCCTGTGAGACAGAACACTGAAACTTTCTTT. The encoded protein is CASSQPVRQNTETFF.

The chain employs TRBV30 and TRBJ2-3; unclear D gene. There are 15 residues in the CDR3. Trimming took off 1 base at V and 2 bases at J, with 13 bases between the two ends. Looked up from germline, CDR1 is GTSNPN and CDR2 is SVGIG (reference sequence). The CDR3 sequence is CAWSAASKFTDTQYF. As DNA, the CDR3 is TGTGCCTGGAGTGCCGCCTCCAAGTTCACAGATACGCAGTATTTT. Supplemented by reference TRBV30 and TRBJ2-3, the full variable domain reads SQTIHQWPATLVQPVGSPLSLECTVEGTSNPNLYWYRQAAGRGLQLLFYSVGIGQISSEVPQNLSASRPQDRQFILSSKKLLLSDSGFYLCAWSAASKFTDTQYFGPGTRLTVL.

The gene calls are TRBV20-1 and TRBJ1-1, with D perhaps matching TRBD1 (5 bases). This CDR3 has 16 residues. Germline V gene data show CDR1 as DFQATT and CDR2 as SNEGSKA (reference sequence). The V end lost 0 bases, the J end lost 1 base, and 15 bases lay between the germline ends. The CDR3 nucleotides are TGCAGTGCTAGAGAGGACACCCGAACGCGGAACACTGAAGCTTTCTTT. It specifies CSAREDTRTRNTEAFF.

This clonotype was detected only once. The chain carries TRBV20-1 and TRBJ2-1; no clear D. Trimming left V 0 bases short and J 10 bases short, with 7 bases between. Germline V gene sequence: CDR1 DFQATT, CDR2 SNEGSKA (reference sequence). This CDR3 comprises 11 residues. CDR3: CSARDPPEQFF. In nucleotides, the CDR3 is TGCAGTGCTAGAGATCCCCCCGAGCAGTTCTTC.

This clonotype was found a few times. A junction boundary mismatches the germline segment, possibly from a read error. The rearrangement uses TRBV5-1 and TRBJ2-7; TRBD2 aligns across 13 bases. Germline CDR1 reads SGHRS; CDR2 reads YFSETQ. CDR3 size: 17 residues. The CDR3 nucleotides are TGCGCCAGCGGCTTGGAACTAGCGGGGGGGCCCACCTACGAGCAGTACTTC. This encodes CASGLELAGGPTYEQYF.

At least ten counts were recorded for this clonotype. The V gene is TRBV10-3, the J gene TRBJ2-7, with D uncertain. Germline-derived CDR1 and CDR2 are ENHRY and SYGVKD. V shed 2 bases and J shed 3 bases, with 5 bases lying between them. The CDR3 extends over 12 amino acids. CDR3 protein: CAISERDYEQYF. The CDR3 bases are TGTGCCATCAGTGAGAGGGACTACGAGCAGTACTTC.

In its sample, this clonotype was seen a few times. The chain joins TRBV7-2 to TRBJ1-4; 7 positions match TRBD1. The germline CDR1 and CDR2 sequences are SGHTA and FQGNSA. The trim removed 5 bases at V and 4 bases at J, leaving 7 bases unmatched. The CDR3 is 15 residues long. The CDR3 reads CASSRAGTVNEKLFF. The CDR3 DNA sequence: TGTGCCAGCAGCCGTGCCGGGACAGTTAATGAAAAACTGTTTTTT.

This clonotype came up a few times. The chain employs TRBV7-2 and TRBJ1-1, with 8 bases matching TRBD1. Per the germline V gene, CDR1 is SGHTA and CDR2 is FQGNSA. V was clipped by 5 bases and J by 0 bases; unmatched bases: 11. The CDR3 has 17 amino acids. The CDR3 reads CASSRAGGVVMNTEAFF. For the CDR3, the DNA is TGTGCCAGCAGCCGGGCAGGGGGCGTAGTCATGAACACTGAAGCTTTCTTT.

CDR3 sequence (DNA): TGTGCCAGCAGCTTAGCGCCGACAGGGTCCCATGGCTACACCTTC. Residues: CASSLAPTGSHGYTF. This chain uses TRBV7-9 with TRBJ1-2; TRBD1 matches at 7 bases. This CDR3 comprises 15 residues. CDR1 and CDR2 from the germline V gene are SEHNR and FQNEAQ (reference sequence). After removal of 0 bases from V and 6 bases from J, the junction contained 7 bases not matched to a gene.

The gene calls are TRBV7-2 and TRBJ2-1; D gene unclear. Trimming stripped 1 base from V and 10 bases from J, with 11 bases between. Germline CDR1 is SGHTA and CDR2 is FQGNSA. CDR3 length equals 13 residues. The CDR3 here is CASSLDRAREQFF. The CDR3 coding sequence is TGTGCCAGCAGCTTAGATAGGGCGAGGGAGCAGTTCTTC.

This clonotype was found many times. The J gene is TRBJ2-3, the V gene TRBV20-1; D remains unclear. The V gene lost 3 bases and the J gene lost 10 bases, with 8 bases spanning the gap. Looked up from germline, CDR1 is DFQATT and CDR2 is SNEGSKA (reference sequence). CDR3 size: 10 residues. The CDR3 loop reads CSASPSPQYF. CDR3 sequence (DNA): TGCAGTGCTAGTCCTAGTCCGCAGTATTTT.

This clonotype was observed many times. This chain links TRBV19 with TRBJ2-7; 7 positions agree with TRBD1. The CDR3 runs to 16 residues. V dropped 3 bases and J dropped 2; count of bases not matched to a gene: 10. In germline, CDR1 is LNHDA, CDR2 SQIVND (reference sequence). The CDR3 loop is CASSMTGLNGTYEQYF. CDR3 coding DNA: TGTGCCAGTAGTATGACAGGGCTTAACGGGACCTACGAGCAGTACTTC.

In this sample, this clonotype turned up many times. The junction shows a germline mismatch at one end, possibly a read error. V is TRBV5-1 and J is TRBJ2-7; TRBD2 aligns across 8 bases. There are 13 residues in the CDR3. Germline V lookup: CDR1 SGHRS, CDR2 YFSETQ. The CDR3 DNA reads as TGTGCCAGCAGTTTAGCGGGGAGGGACGAGCAGTACTTC. Translated, it gives CASSLAGRDEQYF.

For this clonotype: A much more abundant neighbour one base away suggests this may be a read error. The V call is TRBV7-9, the J call TRBJ2-1; no definite D call. CDR3 length equals 12 residues. Germline V gene data show CDR1 as SEHNR and CDR2 as FQNEAQ (reference sequence). The CDR3 DNA sequence: TGTGTCAGCATCCCGATCTACAATGAGCAGTTCTTC. Translated, it gives CVSIPIYNEQFF.

A few counts support this clonotype. This chain connects TRBV28 to TRBJ2-5, with TRBD2 identical over 8 bases. Germline lookup yields CDR1 MDHEN and CDR2 SYDVKM. CDR3 length: 17 residues. The trim removed 7 bases at V and 2 bases at J, leaving 15 bases unmatched. The CDR3 here is CASTPNVVAGIQETQYF. The CDR3 DNA sequence: TGTGCCAGCACCCCCAATGTGGTAGCGGGGATTCAAGAGACCCAGTACTTC.

This clonotype was detected once. A much more abundant neighbour one base away suggests this may be a read error. The J gene is TRBJ2-5, the V gene TRBV10-3; a weak D match, TRBD2 (6 bases). The V gene's germline CDR1 is ENHRY and CDR2 SYGVKD. The CDR3 length is 14 residues. Trimming shortened V by 8 bases and J by 5 bases, and 18 bases separated the two germline ends. The CDR3 is CAIGGPGGFETQYF. The CDR3 DNA is TGTGCCATCGGTGGACCCGGGGGATTTGAGACCCAGTACTTC.

This rearrangement joins TRBV14 to TRBJ2-1; the D gene is possibly TRBD1 (7 bases). Germline-derived CDR1 and CDR2 are SGHDN and FVKESK. The CDR3 consists of 16 residues. V gave up 1 base and J gave up 8 bases, with 18 bases separating them. The CDR3 nucleotides are TGTGCCAGCAGCCAAGTTGGAGGGGGCGTATTCTATGAGCAGTTCTTC. Translating gives CASSQVGGGVFYEQFF. Supplemented by reference TRBV14 and TRBJ2-1, the full variable domain reads EAGVTQFPSHSVIEKGQTVTLRCDPISGHDNLYWYRRVMGKEIKFLLHFVKESKQDESGMPNNRFLAERTGGTYSTLKVQPAELEDSGVYFCASSQVGGGVFYEQFFGPGTRLTVL.

The CDR3 nucleotides are TGCGCCAGCAGCCAGAGTATTGGGTTGACAGGGGGCTACGAGCAGTACTTC. Translated, it gives CASSQSIGLTGGYEQYF. The V call is TRBV4-3, the J call TRBJ2-7, with TRBD1 matching over 9 bases. This CDR3 region has 17 residues. Per germline, CDR1 LGHNA and CDR2 YSLEER. Unmatched junction bases numbered 12, after V lost 3 bases and J lost 3 bases.

This sequence joins TRBV18 and TRBJ1-2, with D possibly TRBD1 on 5 matching bases. From germline, CDR1 is KGHSH and CDR2 LQKENI. The CDR3 sequence is 16 residues long. V lost 3 bases, J lost 4 bases, and 18 bases lay in between. CDR3 DNA sequence: TGTGCCAGCTCACCCGAAGCCGGGACTCCAGTCTATGGCTACACCTTC. It specifies CASSPEAGTPVYGYTF. Full variable domain (outside the CDR3, taken from reference TRBV18 and TRBJ1-2): NAGVMQNPRHLVRRRGQEARLRCSPMKGHSHVYWYRQLPEEGLKFMVYLQKENIIDESGMPKERFSAEFPKEGPSILRIQQVVRGDSAAYFCASSPEAGTPVYGYTFGSGTRLTVV.

The chain uses TRBV20-1 and TRBJ2-7; D is unresolved. Trimming took off 7 bases at V and 0 bases at J, with 13 bases between the two ends. This CDR3 contains 13 residues. Germline assignment: CDR1 DFQATT and CDR2 SNEGSKA (reference sequence). CDR3 in DNA: TGCAGTGTTAGCCTACATGTCTCCTACGAGCAGTACTTC. This gives the protein CSVSLHVSYEQYF.

This clonotype has just a few counts. This chain links TRBV3-1 with TRBJ1-1; D is perhaps TRBD1 (6 bases). The length of the CDR3 is 15 residues. Germline values: CDR1 LGHDT, CDR2 YNNKEL (reference sequence). The ends were cut back, 1 base at V and 8 bases at J, with 17 bases in the middle. CDR3 bases: TGTGCCAGCAGCCAAGCACAGTCGGGAAGGGGGGAAGCTTTCTTT. Translating it yields CASSQAQSGRGEAFF.

Only a few counts were recorded for this clonotype. V is TRBV20-1 and J is TRBJ1-2; the D is unclear. The V gene lost 3 bases and the J gene lost 7 bases, with 15 bases spanning the gap. CDR1 and CDR2 from the germline V gene are DFQATT and SNEGSKA (reference sequence). The CDR3 runs 13 residues. CDR3 nucleotide sequence: TGCAGTGCTAGGAAAAGGGAGGCGGGTGGCTACACCTTC. It is translated as CSARKREAGGYTF.

V gene TRBV5-1 combines with J gene TRBJ2-1; D is perhaps TRBD1 or TRBD2 (5 bases each). The J call may be mistaken, given a closer DNA end match to TRBJ2-7. The CDR3 is 16 residues long. CDR1 and CDR2 (germline): SGHRS, YFSETQ. The CDR3 nucleotides are TGCGCCAGCAGCTTCTCGGCAGGGAGCTCCTACAATGAGCAGTACTTC. Its protein is CASSFSAGSSYNEQYF.

This clonotype occurred once. A read error may explain this, as a much larger clone is one base away. The chain uses TRBV15 and TRBJ1-2; D gene uncertain. The V and J ends lost 0 bases and 6 bases respectively, with 23 bases between them. CDR3 size: 18 residues. The germline V gene has CDR1 LNHNV and CDR2 YYDKDF (reference sequence). CDR3 in amino acids: CATSRDPQGFRQGDGYTF. CDR3 sequence (DNA): TGTGCCACCAGCAGAGATCCACAAGGTTTCAGACAAGGCGATGGCTACACCTTC. Full variable domain (rest looked up from reference TRBV15 and TRBJ1-2): DAMVIQNPRYQVTQFGKPVTLSCSQTLNHNVMYWYQQKSSQAPKLLFHYYDKDFNNEADTPDNFQSRRPNTSFCFLDIRSPGLGDTAMYLCATSRDPQGFRQGDGYTFGSGTRLTVV.